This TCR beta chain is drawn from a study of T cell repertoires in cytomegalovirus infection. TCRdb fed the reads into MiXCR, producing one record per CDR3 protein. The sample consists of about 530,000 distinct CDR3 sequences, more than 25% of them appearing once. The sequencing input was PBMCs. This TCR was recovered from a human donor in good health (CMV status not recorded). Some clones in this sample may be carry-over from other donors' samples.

In nucleotides, the CDR3 is TGTGCCAGCAGTTACCGCGGCACTAGCCGGTCCTACGAGCAGTACTTC. Its translation: CASSYRGTSRSYEQYF. The V call is TRBV6-2 or TRBV6-3, the J call TRBJ2-7, with TRBD2 as a possible D gene (6 bases). The CDR3 consists of 16 residues. Germline V CDR1 and CDR2: MNHEY, SVGEGT. Trimming took 2 bases from V and 1 from J, leaving 15 bases between them.